This is a list of T cell receptor beta chains from one sample in a study of cytomegalovirus exposure and HLA in healthy donors. Sequencing was performed with immunoSEQ multiplex PCR; in TCRdb, only in-frame clones are kept and a portion is missing. Of some 150,000 clones listed, around 9.7% were seen once; the top ten hold approximately 1.7%. The sample comprised PBMCs. These TCRs come from a man aged 50 or older in good health and CMV-seronegative. CDR3s include the opening cysteine and the closing phenylalanine or tryptophan. Fields, in order: J gene, V gene, CDR3 protein.

TRBJ2-2	TRBV5-1	CASSLGQTNTGELFF
TRBJ2-1	TRBV7-9	CASSFVSIAGTSDHNEQFF
TRBJ2-5	TRBV29-1	CSVGKGAAETQYF
TRBJ1-1	TRBV29-1	CSVGGEEDTEAFF
TRBJ2-3	TRBV6-1	CASSEPGRGDTQYF
TRBJ2-7	TRBV5-4	CASSPGLAGGFEQYF
TRBJ1-3	TRBV19	CASSIVQISSGNTIYF
TRBJ2-3	TRBV5-1	CASSGSGTSVNLIANTQYF
TRBJ1-4	TRBV4-2	CASSQDSRGNEKLFF
TRBJ1-2	TRBV6-1	CASSDAGQGTNYGYTF
TRBJ1-5	TRBV30	CAWSDLGDQPQHF
TRBJ1-1	TRBV19	CASSRTGGLETEAFF
TRBJ2-1	TRBV27	CASSLGAGVNEQFF
TRBJ2-1	TRBV6-5	CASSYDASYNEQFF
TRBJ2-5	TRBV2	CASRLAGGSWQETQYF
TRBJ1-2	TRBV6-4	CASSGGDRGQSGYTF
TRBJ1-1	TRBV7-2	CASSTQTGMNTEAFF
TRBJ2-5	TRBV7-9	CASSSRGSEEETQYF
TRBJ2-3	TRBV5-4	CASSSRTGFPTDTQYF
TRBJ2-7	TRBV4-1	CASSQARLTSGGSYEQYF
TRBJ1-3	TRBV5-6	CASSPTGTGRNTIYF
TRBJ2-7	TRBV2	CASRRGPTYEQYF
TRBJ1-2	TRBV7-3	CASSLQGNYGYTF
TRBJ2-3	TRBV11-2	CASSLERTDTQYF
TRBJ1-1	TRBV6-6	CASRTRGPGTEAFF
TRBJ2-5	TRBV5-1	CASSLREPQETQYF
TRBJ2-7	TRBV11-2	CASSSRTGWEQYF
TRBJ2-1	TRBV5-6	CASSLNLRPGGINEQFF